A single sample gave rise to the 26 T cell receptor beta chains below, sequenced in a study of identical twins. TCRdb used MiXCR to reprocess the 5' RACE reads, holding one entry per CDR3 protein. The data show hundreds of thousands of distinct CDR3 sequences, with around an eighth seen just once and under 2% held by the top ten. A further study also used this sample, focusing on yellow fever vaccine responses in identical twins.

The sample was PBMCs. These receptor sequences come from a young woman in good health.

The CDR3 nucleotides read TGTGCCAGCAGCCACCCTATAAATAGACAGGGGGCCCCCTACGAGCAGTACTTC. Translation gives CASSHPINRQGAPYEQYF. This chain links TRBV11-1 with TRBJ2-7, with 10 bases lining up with TRBD1. Per the germline V gene, CDR1 is SGHAT and CDR2 is FQDESV (reference sequence). CDR3 length equals 18 residues. J was trimmed by 2 bases and V by 5 bases; bases with no gene match: 15. Supplemented by reference TRBV11-1 and TRBJ2-7, the full variable domain reads EAEVAQSPRYKITEKSQAVAFWCDPISGHATLYWYRQILGQGPELLVQFQDESVVDDSQLPKDRFSAERLKGVDSTLKIQPAELGDSAMYLCASSHPINRQGAPYEQYFGPGTRLTVT.

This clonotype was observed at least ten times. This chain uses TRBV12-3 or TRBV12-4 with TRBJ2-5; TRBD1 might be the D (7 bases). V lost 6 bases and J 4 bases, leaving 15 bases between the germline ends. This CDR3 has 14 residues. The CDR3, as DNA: TGTGCCAGCAGGGAGACAGGGCGGGGAGAGACCCAGTACTTC. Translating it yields CASRETGRGETQYF.

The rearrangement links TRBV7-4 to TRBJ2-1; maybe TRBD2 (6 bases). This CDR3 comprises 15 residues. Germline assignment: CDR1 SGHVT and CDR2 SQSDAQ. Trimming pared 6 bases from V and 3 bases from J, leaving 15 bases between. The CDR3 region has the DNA TGTGCCAGCAGGTGGGATCGGGGGAGCTACAATGAGCAGTTCTTC. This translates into CASRWDRGSYNEQFF.

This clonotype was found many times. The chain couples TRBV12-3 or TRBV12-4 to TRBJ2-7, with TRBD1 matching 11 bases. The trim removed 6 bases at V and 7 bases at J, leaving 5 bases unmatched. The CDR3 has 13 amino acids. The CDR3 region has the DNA TGTGCCAGCAGGGGACAGGGGGGAGGAGAGCAGTACTTC. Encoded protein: CASRGQGGGEQYF.

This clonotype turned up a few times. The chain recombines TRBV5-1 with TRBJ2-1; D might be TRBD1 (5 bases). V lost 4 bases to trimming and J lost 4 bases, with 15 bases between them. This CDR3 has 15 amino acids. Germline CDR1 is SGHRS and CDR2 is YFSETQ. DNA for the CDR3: TGCGCCAGCAGCCCGGACAAAAAATATTACAATGAGCAGTTCTTC. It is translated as CASSPDKKYYNEQFF.

In nucleotides, the CDR3 is TGTGCCACCAGTGCAGGGGGAGGCGGTGAGCAGTTCTTC. This encodes CATSAGGGGEQFF. V is TRBV24-1 and J is TRBJ2-1; D is perhaps TRBD1 (7 bases). The CDR3 sequence is 13 residues long. Trimming removed 5 bases from V and 9 bases from J, with 13 bases in between. Germline V gene data show CDR1 as KGHDR and CDR2 as SFDVKD.

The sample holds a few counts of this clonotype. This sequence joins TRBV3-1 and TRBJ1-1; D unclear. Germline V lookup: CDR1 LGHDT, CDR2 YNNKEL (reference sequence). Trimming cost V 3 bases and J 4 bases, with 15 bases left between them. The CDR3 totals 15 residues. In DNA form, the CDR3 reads TGTGCCAGCAGCCACGGAAGTAGTTTACGCACTGAAGCTTTCTTT. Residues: CASSHGSSLRTEAFF. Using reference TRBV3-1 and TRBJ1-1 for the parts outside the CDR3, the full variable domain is DTAVSQTPKYLVTQMGNDKSIKCEQNLGHDTMYWYKQDSKKFLKIMFSYNNKELIINETVPNRFSPKSPDKAHLNLHINSLELGDSAVYFCASSHGSSLRTEAFFGQGTRLTVV.

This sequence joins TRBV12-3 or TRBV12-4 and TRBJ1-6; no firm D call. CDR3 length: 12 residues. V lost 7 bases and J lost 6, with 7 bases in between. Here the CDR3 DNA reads TGTGCCAGCAAACTGCCTAATTCACCCCTCCACTTT. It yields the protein CASKLPNSPLHF.

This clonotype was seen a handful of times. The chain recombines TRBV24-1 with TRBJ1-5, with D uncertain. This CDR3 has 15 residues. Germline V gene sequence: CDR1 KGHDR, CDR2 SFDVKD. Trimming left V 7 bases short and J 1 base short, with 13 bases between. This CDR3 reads CATSTTKQSNQPQHF. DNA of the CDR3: TGTGCCACCAGCACTACAAAGCAGAGCAATCAGCCCCAGCATTTT.

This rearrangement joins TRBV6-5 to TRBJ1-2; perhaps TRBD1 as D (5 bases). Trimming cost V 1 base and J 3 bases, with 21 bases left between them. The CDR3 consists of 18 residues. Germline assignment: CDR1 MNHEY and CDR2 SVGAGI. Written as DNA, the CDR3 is TGTGCCAGCAGTTACTATAGTGACAGACTCCCGGGGTACTATGGCTACACCTTC. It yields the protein CASSYYSDRLPGYYGYTF.

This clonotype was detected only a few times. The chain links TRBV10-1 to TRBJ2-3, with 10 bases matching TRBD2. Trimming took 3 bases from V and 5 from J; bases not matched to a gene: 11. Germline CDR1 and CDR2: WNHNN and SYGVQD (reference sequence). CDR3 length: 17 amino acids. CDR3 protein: CASSDAPVAGGKDTQYF. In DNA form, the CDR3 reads TGCGCCAGCAGTGACGCCCCTGTAGCGGGGGGTAAAGATACGCAGTATTTT.

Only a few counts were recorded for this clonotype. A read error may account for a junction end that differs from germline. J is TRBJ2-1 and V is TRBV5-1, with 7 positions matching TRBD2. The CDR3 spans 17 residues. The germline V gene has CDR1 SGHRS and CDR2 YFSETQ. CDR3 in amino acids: CASSPGTTPLYYSEQFF. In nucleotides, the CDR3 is TGCGCCAGCAGCCCCGGGACTACCCCACTATATTACAGTGAGCAGTTCTTC.

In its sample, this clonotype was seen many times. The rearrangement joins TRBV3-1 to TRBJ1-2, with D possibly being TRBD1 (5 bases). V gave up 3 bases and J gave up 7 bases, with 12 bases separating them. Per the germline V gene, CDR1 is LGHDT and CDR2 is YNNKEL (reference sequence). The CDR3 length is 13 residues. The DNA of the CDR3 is TGTGCCAGCAGCCAGACAGCTCCTTTTGGCTACACCTTC. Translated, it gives CASSQTAPFGYTF.

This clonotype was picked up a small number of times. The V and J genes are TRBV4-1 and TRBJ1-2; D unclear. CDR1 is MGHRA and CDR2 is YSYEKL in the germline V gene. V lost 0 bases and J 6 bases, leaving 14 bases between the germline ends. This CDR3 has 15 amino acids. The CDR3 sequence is CASSQDAGKWNGYTF. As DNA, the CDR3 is TGCGCCAGCAGCCAAGATGCGGGGAAGTGGAATGGCTACACCTTC.

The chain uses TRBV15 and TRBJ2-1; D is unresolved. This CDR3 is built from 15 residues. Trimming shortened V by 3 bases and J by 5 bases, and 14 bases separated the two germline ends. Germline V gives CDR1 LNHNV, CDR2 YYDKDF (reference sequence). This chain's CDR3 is CATSRGTPLNNEQFF. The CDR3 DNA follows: TGTGCCACCAGCAGGGGCACTCCCCTAAACAATGAGCAGTTCTTC.

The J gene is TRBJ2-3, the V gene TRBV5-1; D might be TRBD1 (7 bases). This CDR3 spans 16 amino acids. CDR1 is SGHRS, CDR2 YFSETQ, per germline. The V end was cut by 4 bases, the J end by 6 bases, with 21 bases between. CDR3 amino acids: CASSPGTAGDADTQYF. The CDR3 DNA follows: TGCGCCAGCAGCCCCGGGACAGCGGGTGACGCGGATACGCAGTATTTT. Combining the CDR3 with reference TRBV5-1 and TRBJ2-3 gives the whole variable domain KAGVTQTPRYLIKTRGQQVTLSCSPISGHRSVSWYQQTPGQGLQFLFEYFSETQRNKGNFPGRFSGRQFSNSRSEMNVSTLELGDSALYLCASSPGTAGDADTQYFGPGTRLTVL.

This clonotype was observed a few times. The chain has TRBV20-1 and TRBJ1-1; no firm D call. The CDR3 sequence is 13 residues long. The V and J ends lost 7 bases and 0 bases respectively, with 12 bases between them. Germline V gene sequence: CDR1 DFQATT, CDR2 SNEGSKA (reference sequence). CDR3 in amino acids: CSGREPLNTEAFF. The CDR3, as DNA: TGCAGTGGACGGGAGCCATTGAACACTGAAGCTTTCTTT.

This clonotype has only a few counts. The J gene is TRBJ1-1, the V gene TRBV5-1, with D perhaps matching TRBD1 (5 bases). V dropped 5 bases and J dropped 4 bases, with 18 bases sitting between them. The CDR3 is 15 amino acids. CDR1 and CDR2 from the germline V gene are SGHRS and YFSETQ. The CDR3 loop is CASRNLPGEGTEAFF. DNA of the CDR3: TGCGCCAGCAGAAATTTACCGGGGGAAGGCACTGAAGCTTTCTTT. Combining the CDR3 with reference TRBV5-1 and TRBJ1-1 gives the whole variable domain KAGVTQTPRYLIKTRGQQVTLSCSPISGHRSVSWYQQTPGQGLQFLFEYFSETQRNKGNFPGRFSGRQFSNSRSEMNVSTLELGDSALYLCASRNLPGEGTEAFFGQGTRLTVV.

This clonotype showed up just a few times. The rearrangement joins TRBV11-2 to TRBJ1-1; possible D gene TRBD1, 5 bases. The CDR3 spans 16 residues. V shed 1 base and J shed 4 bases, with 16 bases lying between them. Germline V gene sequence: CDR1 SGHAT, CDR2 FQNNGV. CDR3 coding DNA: TGTGCCAGCAGCTTAGTAGGTCGGGGGACGGGCACTGAAGCTTTCTTT. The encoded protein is CASSLVGRGTGTEAFF.

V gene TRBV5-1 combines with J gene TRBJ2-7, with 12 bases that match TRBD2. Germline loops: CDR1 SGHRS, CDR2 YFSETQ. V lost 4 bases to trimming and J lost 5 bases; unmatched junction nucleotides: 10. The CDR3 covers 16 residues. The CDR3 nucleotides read TGCGCCAGCAGCCTCCGCACTAGCGGGAGGTTCGACGAGCAGTACTTC. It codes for CASSLRTSGRFDEQYF.

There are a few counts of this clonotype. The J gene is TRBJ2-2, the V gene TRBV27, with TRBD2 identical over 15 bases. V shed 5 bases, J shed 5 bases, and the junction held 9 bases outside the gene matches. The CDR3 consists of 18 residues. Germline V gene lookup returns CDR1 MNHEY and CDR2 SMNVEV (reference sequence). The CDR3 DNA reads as TGTGCCAGCAGTCCAGGACTAGCGGGAGGGCCGGGGACCGGGGAGCTGTTTTTT. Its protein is CASSPGLAGGPGTGELFF.

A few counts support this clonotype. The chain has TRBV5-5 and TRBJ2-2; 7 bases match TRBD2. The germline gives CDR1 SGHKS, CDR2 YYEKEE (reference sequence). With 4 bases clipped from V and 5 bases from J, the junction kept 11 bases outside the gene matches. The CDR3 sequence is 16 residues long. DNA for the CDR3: TGTGCCAGCAGCCTACTCCCCGGGGGGTTAACCGGGGAGCTGTTTTTT. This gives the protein CASSLLPGGLTGELFF.

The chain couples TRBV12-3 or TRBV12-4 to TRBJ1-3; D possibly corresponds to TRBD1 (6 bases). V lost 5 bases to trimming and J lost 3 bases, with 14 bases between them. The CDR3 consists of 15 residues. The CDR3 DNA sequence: TGTGCCAGCAGTACCCTTACAGGGTATGGAAACACCATATATTTT. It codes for CASSTLTGYGNTIYF.

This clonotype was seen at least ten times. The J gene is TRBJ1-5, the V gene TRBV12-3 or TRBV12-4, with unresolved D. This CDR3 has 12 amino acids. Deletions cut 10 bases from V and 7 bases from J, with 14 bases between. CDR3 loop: CATGGVDQPQHF. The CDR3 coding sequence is TGTGCCACCGGCGGGGTGGACCAGCCCCAGCATTTT.

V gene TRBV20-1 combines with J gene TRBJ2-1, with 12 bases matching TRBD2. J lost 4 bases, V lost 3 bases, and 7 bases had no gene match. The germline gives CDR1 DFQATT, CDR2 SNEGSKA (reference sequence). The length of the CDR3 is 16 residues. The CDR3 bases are TGCAGTGCTAGGCGACTAGCGGGGGTGGGATACAATGAGCAGTTCTTC. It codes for CSARRLAGVGYNEQFF.

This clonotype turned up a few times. The CDR3 nucleotides read TGCGCCAGCAGCCGGAGCGGGAGAAATTACGGGGATGAGCAGTTCTTC. Translated: CASSRSGRNYGDEQFF. The chain links TRBV4-1 to TRBJ2-1; 8 positions match TRBD2. Germline loops: CDR1 MGHRA, CDR2 YSYEKL. This CDR3 is built from 16 residues. V trimming: 4 bases; J trimming: 8 bases; junction bases outside the gene matches: 13.